The 25 T cell receptor beta chains presented below share a single source sample, sequenced in a study of T cell clones after liver transplantation. Clones were sequenced by immunoSEQ multiplex PCR, and TCRdb holds only the in-frame ones, with some missing. Among more than 95,000 clones listed, 82% were seen once. This material consisted of CD4+ T cells from blood, taken before liver transplant. Receptors originate from a human donor who received a liver transplant.

The V and J genes are TRBV28 and TRBJ1-5; D gene uncertain. Trimming pared 8 bases from V and 3 bases from J, leaving 8 bases between. The germline V gene has CDR1 MDHEN and CDR2 SYDVKM. This CDR3 has 12 residues. The CDR3 loop is CASGSLNQPQHF. In nucleotides, the CDR3 is TGTGCCAGCGGGAGCCTCAATCAGCCCCAGCATTTT.

This chain connects TRBV29-1 to TRBJ2-3, with D hard to call. The ends were cut back, 3 bases at V and 4 bases at J, with 17 bases in the middle. Germline V gene data show CDR1 as SQVTM and CDR2 as ANQGSEA. The CDR3 contains 15 residues. In nucleotides, the CDR3 is TGCAGCGTTGACCTTCGGCCCAGGCAGGCAGATACGCAGTATTTT. Residues: CSVDLRPRQADTQYF.

The chain's CDR3 is CASSLVGTSAYNEQFF. DNA for the CDR3: TGTGCCAGCAGCTTAGTGGGGACTAGCGCATACAATGAGCAGTTCTTC. This chain links TRBV11-3 with TRBJ2-1; 10 bases match TRBD2. In germline, CDR1 is SGHNT, CDR2 YENEEA. The CDR3 runs 16 residues. V was pared by 1 base and J by 4 bases, with 4 bases of the junction left unmatched.

This CDR3 is CAISGQADNEQFF. CDR3 bases: TGTGCCATCAGCGGACAGGCGGACAATGAGCAGTTCTTC. The rearrangement uses TRBV10-3 and TRBJ2-1; the match to TRBD1 covers 7 bases. Germline values: CDR1 ENHRY, CDR2 SYGVKD. The CDR3 is 13 amino acids. Trimming cost V 6 bases and J 5 bases; bases outside gene matches: 4.

As regards this clone: At the DNA level, this CDR3 is encoded by other sequences in the same sample as well. The chain carries TRBV29-1 and TRBJ1-5; D not resolved. CDR1 is SQVTM and CDR2 is ANQGSEA in the germline V gene. Trimming removed 4 bases from V and 5 bases from J, with 3 bases in between. The CDR3 covers 10 residues. The DNA of the CDR3 is TGCAGCGTTGGGGATCAGCCCCAGCATTTT. Its translation: CSVGDQPQHF.

V gene TRBV6-1 combines with J gene TRBJ2-5, with 8 bases aligning to TRBD1. Germline V gives CDR1 MNHNS, CDR2 SASEGT. V lost 0 bases and J lost 5; bases outside the gene matches: 2. This CDR3 has 14 amino acids. This chain's CDR3 is CASSEADRDETQYF. The DNA of the CDR3 is TGTGCCAGCAGTGAAGCGGACAGGGATGAGACCCAGTACTTC.

About this clone itself: Compared with germline, one end of the junction differs, possibly owing to a read error. In the same sample, other DNA sequences code for this CDR3. This chain connects TRBV7-8 to TRBJ1-2; D uncertain. This CDR3 contains 13 residues. The germline V gene encodes CDR1 SGHVS and CDR2 FQNEAQ. DNA of the CDR3: TGCGCCAGCAGCGAATTTACCGGCCTTAGATCCACCTTC. Translation gives CASSEFTGLRSTF.

This chain joins TRBV16 and TRBJ1-3, with 7 nucleotides matching TRBD1. There are 18 residues in the CDR3. Germline V gives CDR1 KGHSY, CDR2 FQNENV. The J segment lost 0 bases and the V segment lost 0 bases, leaving 8 bases of the junction unmatched. For the CDR3, the DNA is TGTGCCAGCAGCCAATCAGCCCCGACAGGGCTCTCTGGAAACACCATATATTTT. Residues: CASSQSAPTGLSGNTIYF.

The V gene is TRBV19, the J gene TRBJ2-6; no reliable D call. Looked up from germline, CDR1 is LNHDA and CDR2 is SQIVND (reference sequence). V was shortened by 0 bases and J by 0 bases, with 15 bases between the two germline ends. This CDR3 is 19 amino acids long. The CDR3 DNA reads as TGTGCCAGTAGTATAGATGGAGTGGGCAGAGGCTCTGGGGCCAACGTCCTGACTTTC. Translation: CASSIDGVGRGSGANVLTF.

V and J are TRBV6-1 and TRBJ1-2; the D is unclear. CDR3 size: 13 residues. Trimming left V 4 bases short and J 7 bases short, with 13 bases between. Germline assignment: CDR1 MNHNS and CDR2 SASEGT. This chain's CDR3 is CASSVEREFGYTF. CDR3 nucleotide sequence: TGTGCCAGCAGTGTTGAGAGGGAGTTTGGCTACACCTTC.

This clone occurred a few times. The V call is TRBV29-1, the J call TRBJ1-1; D might be TRBD1 (5 bases). Deletions cut 7 bases from V and 0 bases from J, with 9 bases between. The CDR3 sequence is 12 residues long. The germline V gene encodes CDR1 SQVTM and CDR2 ANQGSEA. CDR3 in DNA: TGCAGCGGGGGACGGATGAACACTGAAGCTTTCTTT. This encodes CSGGRMNTEAFF.

The rearrangement uses TRBV27 and TRBJ2-6; no firm D call. The CDR3 has 13 amino acids. V lost 10 bases and J lost 0, with 7 bases in between. From germline, CDR1 is MNHEY and CDR2 SMNVEV (reference sequence). The CDR3 region has the DNA TGTGCCATTTCGAGCTCTGGGGCCAACGTCCTGACTTTC. Its protein is CAISSSGANVLTF.

The chain is built from TRBV10-2 and TRBJ1-2, with 7 positions matching TRBD1. The germline gives CDR1 WSHSY, CDR2 SAAADI. Trimming at V came to 7 bases and at J to 8 bases, leaving 7 bases not matched to a gene. This CDR3 region has 12 residues. CDR3 protein: CASTQGVGGYTF. CDR3 nucleotides: TGCGCCAGCACCCAGGGGGTTGGGGGCTACACCTTC.

The genes are TRBV19 and TRBJ1-5; a weak D match, TRBD1 (6 bases). CDR1 is LNHDA and CDR2 is SQIVND in the germline V gene (reference sequence). The V and J ends lost 4 bases and 0 bases respectively, with 13 bases between them. The CDR3 is 16 residues long. In DNA, the CDR3 is TGTGCCAGTAGTACAACCGGGACATATAGCAATCAGCCCCAGCATTTT. Amino acid sequence: CASSTTGTYSNQPQHF. Together with reference TRBV19 and TRBJ1-5, the CDR3 gives the full variable domain: DGGITQSPKYLFRKEGQNVTLSCEQNLNHDAMYWYRQDPGQGLRLIYYSQIVNDFQKGDIAEGYSVSREKKESFPLTVTSAQKNPTAFYLCASSTTGTYSNQPQHFGDGTRLSIL.

J is TRBJ1-4 and V is TRBV7-2, with TRBD1 matching over 8 bases. Germline values: CDR1 SGHTA, CDR2 FQGNSA. This CDR3 comprises 16 residues. After removal of 1 base from V and 7 bases from J, the junction contained 8 bases not matched to a gene. CDR3 bases: TGTGCCAGCAGCTTAGAACAGGGGGTTTTGGGTGAAAAACTGTTTTTT. This sequence encodes CASSLEQGVLGEKLFF.

This clone was seen at least ten times. V is TRBV11-3 and J is TRBJ2-1, with D hard to call. Trimming shortened V by 1 base and J by 8 bases, and 12 bases separated the two germline ends. The CDR3 runs 14 residues. Germline loops: CDR1 SGHNT, CDR2 YENEEA. CDR3 DNA sequence: TGTGCCAGCAGCTTAGGACCTCCTCTCCATGAGCAGTTCTTC. Protein: CASSLGPPLHEQFF.

The chain is built from TRBV2 and TRBJ1-2; D is undetermined. CDR1 SNHLY and CDR2 FYNNEI come from the germline V gene. The CDR3 consists of 14 residues. The V gene lost 1 base and the J gene lost 4 bases, with 10 bases spanning the gap. The CDR3 loop reads CASSEVTAGYGYTF. The CDR3 DNA reads TGTGCCAGCAGTGAAGTAACCGCTGGCTATGGCTACACCTTC.

The CDR3 loop is CASSQDLKKGYTF. The DNA for the CDR3 is TGTGCCAGCAGCCAAGACCTCAAGAAAGGCTACACCTTC. The chain recombines TRBV14 with TRBJ1-2; D gene unclear. This CDR3 comprises 13 residues. Deletions cut 0 bases from V and 8 bases from J, with 10 bases between. Germline assignment: CDR1 SGHDN and CDR2 FVKESK.

This rearrangement joins TRBV28 to TRBJ1-1, with D uncertain. Germline CDR1 is MDHEN and CDR2 is SYDVKM. The CDR3 sequence is 13 residues long. Trimming cost V 9 bases and J 0 bases, with 11 bases left between them. CDR3 loop: CASGRSVNTEAFF. Written as DNA, the CDR3 is TGTGCCAGTGGACGATCGGTGAACACTGAAGCTTTCTTT.

This clone was picked up a small number of times. The CDR3 loop reads CASSESGREGYTF. Here the CDR3 DNA reads TGTGCCAGCAGCGAATCCGGGAGAGAGGGCTACACCTTC. The gene calls are TRBV28 and TRBJ1-2; no clear D. This CDR3 spans 13 amino acids. Trimming removed 6 bases at V and 8 bases at J, with 16 bases between. The germline gives CDR1 MDHEN, CDR2 SYDVKM.

V and J are TRBV7-7 and TRBJ2-5; 7 bases are a match to TRBD2. Unmatched junction bases numbered 5, after V lost 2 bases and J lost 5 bases. The CDR3 spans 14 residues. The germline CDR1 and CDR2 sequences are SSHAT and FNYEAQ (reference sequence). Here the CDR3 reads CASSLSGEGETQYF. In DNA form, the CDR3 reads TGTGCCAGCAGCTTAAGCGGGGAGGGGGAGACCCAGTACTTC.

The gene calls are TRBV4-1 and TRBJ1-5; D is possibly TRBD1 (5 bases). V shed 0 bases and J shed 5 bases, with 8 bases lying between them. In germline, CDR1 is MGHRA, CDR2 YSYEKL. The CDR3 is made up of 14 amino acids. CDR3 nucleotides: TGCGCCAGCAGCCAAGAAGGGGCAGATCAGCCCCAGCATTTT. This sequence encodes CASSQEGADQPQHF.

The chain has TRBV5-4 and TRBJ1-6, with D tentatively TRBD1 (6 bases). CDR1 is SGHNT, CDR2 YYREEE, per germline (reference sequence). The CDR3 sequence is 14 residues long. The ends were cut back, 4 bases at V and 7 bases at J, with 12 bases in the middle. The CDR3 region is CASSPGAANSPLHF. For the CDR3, the DNA is TGTGCCAGCAGCCCAGGGGCCGCCAATTCACCCCTCCACTTT.

The chain combines TRBV18 with TRBJ1-3, with TRBD1 identical over 8 bases. From germline, CDR1 is KGHSH and CDR2 LQKENI. Trimming took 3 bases from V and 2 from J; bases not matched to a gene: 0. This CDR3 is 14 amino acids long. The DNA for the CDR3 is TGTGCCAGCTCACCGGACAGGGCTGGAAACACCATATATTTT. Its protein is CASSPDRAGNTIYF.

The CDR3 sequence is CATDVSYRGWQPQHF. The CDR3 DNA sequence: TGTGCCACCGACGTTTCTTACCGGGGCTGGCAGCCCCAGCATTTT. This rearrangement joins TRBV15 to TRBJ1-5, with D maybe TRBD1 (5 bases). CDR3 size: 15 residues. Trimming cost V 8 bases and J 7 bases, with 21 bases left between them. CDR1 is LNHNV and CDR2 is YYDKDF in the germline V gene (reference sequence).